The rows below give T cell receptor beta chains drawn from one sample of a study of blood T cells in healthy people across ages. MiXCR, applied by TCRdb to the 5' RACE reads, yields one record per CDR3 protein. Of about 580,000 distinct CDR3 sequences in the sample, 40% to 50% were seen once. The sequenced sample was blood. Receptors originate from a man older than 75 in good health. The CDR3 runs from the conserved cysteine through the conserved F or W. The D gene is left open where the match is weak. Size values are once, few and many counts, or a class for expanded clones, and some rows have none.

D gene: TRBD2; J gene: TRBJ2-3; CDR3 length: 16; V gene: TRBV20-1; clone size: NA; CDR3 DNA: TGCAGTGCTAGACCCGTAGCGGGAGGTTTCACAGATACGCAGTATTTT; CDR3 protein: CSARPVAGGFTDTQYF
D gene: NA; J gene: TRBJ2-7; CDR3 length: 14; V gene: TRBV5-1; clone size: NA; CDR3 DNA: TGCGCCAGCAGCTTACTATCCTCCAACTACGAGCAGTACTTC; CDR3 protein: CASSLLSSNYEQYF
D gene: NA; J gene: TRBJ2-3; CDR3 length: 15; V gene: TRBV19; clone size: NA; CDR3 DNA: TGTGCCAGTGGGGCAGGTGGGAGAGGCACAGATACGCAGTATTTT; CDR3 protein: CASGAGGRGTDTQYF
D gene: TRBD2; J gene: TRBJ2-7; CDR3 length: 14; V gene: TRBV20-1; clone size: NA; CDR3 DNA: TGCAGTGCTAGCCCTAGCGGGGCGTCCTACGAGCAGTACTTC; CDR3 protein: CSASPSGASYEQYF
D gene: NA; J gene: TRBJ1-2; CDR3 length: 16; V gene: TRBV4-3; clone size: many; CDR3 DNA: TGCGCCAGCAGCCAAGATCTTACTGAAGCTAACTATGGCTACACCTTC; CDR3 protein: CASSQDLTEANYGYTF
D gene: NA; J gene: TRBJ2-7; CDR3 length: 15; V gene: TRBV7-9; clone size: NA; CDR3 DNA: TGTGCCAGCAGCTTAGGAGGTGCAGGCTCCTACGAGCAGTACTTC; CDR3 protein: CASSLGGAGSYEQYF
D gene: NA; J gene: TRBJ1-2; CDR3 length: 13; V gene: TRBV12-3/TRBV12-4; clone size: many; CDR3 DNA: TGTGCCAGCAGTTTAGGGCGGAACTATGGCTACACCTTC; CDR3 protein: CASSLGRNYGYTF
D gene: NA; J gene: TRBJ2-7; CDR3 length: 14; V gene: TRBV6-5; clone size: NA; CDR3 DNA: TGTGCCAGCAGAGCCGGACGGGGAGCATACGAGCAGTACTTC; CDR3 protein: CASRAGRGAYEQYF
D gene: NA; J gene: TRBJ2-1; CDR3 length: 14; V gene: TRBV7-9; clone size: NA; CDR3 DNA: TGTGCCAGCAGCTTGGTACAGACTGGCGATGAGCAGTTCTTC; CDR3 protein: CASSLVQTGDEQFF
D gene: TRBD2; J gene: TRBJ2-3; CDR3 length: 17; V gene: TRBV7-2; clone size: few; CDR3 DNA: TGTGCCAGCAGCTTATTTGTGACTAGCGGGGGCACAGATACGCAGTATTTT; CDR3 protein: CASSLFVTSGGTDTQYF
D gene: NA; J gene: TRBJ2-5; CDR3 length: 12; V gene: TRBV29-1; clone size: many; CDR3 DNA: TGCAGCGTTGCAGGGTCGGAGGAGACCCAGTACTTC; CDR3 protein: CSVAGSEETQYF
D gene: NA; J gene: TRBJ2-2; CDR3 length: 15; V gene: TRBV9; clone size: NA; CDR3 DNA: TGTGCCAGCAGCCGTAGCAGCGGAAACACCGGGGAGCTGTTTTTT; CDR3 protein: CASSRSSGNTGELFF
D gene: TRBD2; J gene: TRBJ2-1; CDR3 length: 15; V gene: TRBV6-2/TRBV6-3; clone size: NA; CDR3 DNA: TGTGCCAGCAGTTACTCGCTAGCGGGGTTCAATGAGCAGTTCTTC; CDR3 protein: CASSYSLAGFNEQFF
D gene: TRBD2; J gene: TRBJ2-7; CDR3 length: 14; V gene: TRBV5-1; clone size: few; CDR3 DNA: TGCGCCAGCAGCTTTCGGGGGGAGAACTACGAGCAGTACTTC; CDR3 protein: CASSFRGENYEQYF
D gene: NA; J gene: TRBJ2-1; CDR3 length: 14; V gene: TRBV9; clone size: NA; CDR3 DNA: TGTGCCAGCAGCCCCGGGGTGGGGTTCAATGAGCAGTTCTTC; CDR3 protein: CASSPGVGFNEQFF
D gene: NA; J gene: TRBJ2-3; CDR3 length: 16; V gene: TRBV20-1; clone size: NA; CDR3 DNA: TGCAGTGCTAGTAGCGCAGCGAGCCCTAGCACAGATACGCAGTATTTT; CDR3 protein: CSASSAASPSTDTQYF
D gene: TRBD1; J gene: TRBJ1-4; CDR3 length: 17; V gene: TRBV28; clone size: few; CDR3 DNA: TGTGCCAGCAGTTCCGACAGGGCCCATCGCCTGAGAGAAAAACTGTTTTTT; CDR3 protein: CASSSDRAHRLREKLFF
D gene: NA; J gene: TRBJ1-4; CDR3 length: 12; V gene: TRBV20-1; clone size: NA; CDR3 DNA: TGCAGTGCTAGCAAGCTAAATGAAAAACTGTTTTTT; CDR3 protein: CSASKLNEKLFF
D gene: NA; J gene: TRBJ2-3; CDR3 length: 14; V gene: TRBV20-1; clone size: NA; CDR3 DNA: TGCAGTGCTACAGACCATTCTACCACAGATACGCAGTATTTT; CDR3 protein: CSATDHSTTDTQYF
D gene: NA; J gene: TRBJ2-7; CDR3 length: 15; V gene: TRBV27; clone size: NA; CDR3 DNA: TGTGCCAGCAGTTCGACAGCGGCCGCCTCCTACGAGCAGTACTTC; CDR3 protein: CASSSTAAASYEQYF
D gene: TRBD2; J gene: TRBJ2-3; CDR3 length: 16; V gene: TRBV7-8; clone size: few; CDR3 DNA: TGTGCCAGCAGCTTTCGGAGACTAGCGGATACAGATACGCAGTATTTT; CDR3 protein: CASSFRRLADTDTQYF
D gene: NA; J gene: TRBJ2-5; CDR3 length: 14; V gene: TRBV7-2; clone size: NA; CDR3 DNA: TGTGCCAGCAGCTCTCCGGGACGTCCGGAGACCCAGTACTTC; CDR3 protein: CASSSPGRPETQYF
D gene: TRBD2; J gene: TRBJ2-1; CDR3 length: 16; V gene: TRBV9; clone size: few; CDR3 DNA: TGTGCCAGCAGCTCGGGACTAGCGGGTAATTACAATGAGCAGTTCTTC; CDR3 protein: CASSSGLAGNYNEQFF
D gene: NA; J gene: TRBJ2-1; CDR3 length: 14; V gene: TRBV15; clone size: once; CDR3 DNA: TGTGCCACCAGCAGGACTGGAAATAACAATGAGCAGTTCTTC; CDR3 protein: CATSRTGNNNEQFF
D gene: TRBD2; J gene: TRBJ2-1; CDR3 length: 15; V gene: TRBV7-3; clone size: once; CDR3 DNA: TGTGCCAGCAGCTCGATCAAGCGGGGGGTAAATGAGCAGTTCTTC; CDR3 protein: CASSSIKRGVNEQFF
D gene: TRBD1; J gene: TRBJ1-4; CDR3 length: 16; V gene: TRBV4-3; clone size: few; CDR3 DNA: TGCGCCAGCAGCCACCAACTCACAGGGGGCGAAGAAAAACTGTTTTTT; CDR3 protein: CASSHQLTGGEEKLFF
D gene: NA; J gene: TRBJ1-2; CDR3 length: 13; V gene: TRBV7-2; clone size: few; CDR3 DNA: TGTGCCAGCAGCCCCGACAACCTCTATGGCTACACCTTC; CDR3 protein: CASSPDNLYGYTF
D gene: NA; J gene: TRBJ1-1; CDR3 length: 13; V gene: TRBV6-6; clone size: few; CDR3 DNA: TGTGCCAGCGGCGGGCAGGGGAACACTGAAGCTTTCTTT; CDR3 protein: CASGGQGNTEAFF
D gene: NA; J gene: TRBJ2-1; CDR3 length: 16; V gene: TRBV6-6; clone size: many; CDR3 DNA: TGTGCCAGCAGTTACTTAGTGGACACCTACTACAATGAGCAGTTCTTC; CDR3 protein: CASSYLVDTYYNEQFF
D gene: NA; J gene: TRBJ2-5; CDR3 length: 14; V gene: TRBV7-9; clone size: NA; CDR3 DNA: TGTGCCAGCAGCTTAGCGACCATCGAAGAGACCCAGTACTTC; CDR3 protein: CASSLATIEETQYF
D gene: TRBD1; J gene: TRBJ1-2; CDR3 length: 17; V gene: TRBV7-2; clone size: few; CDR3 DNA: TGTGCCAGCAGCCCCCAAACAGGGGGGTTGTCTAACTATGGCTACACCTTC; CDR3 protein: CASSPQTGGLSNYGYTF
D gene: NA; J gene: TRBJ2-6; CDR3 length: 13; V gene: TRBV20-1; clone size: few; CDR3 DNA: TGCAGTGCCGAGGCAGCTGGGGCCAACGTCCTGACTTTC; CDR3 protein: CSAEAAGANVLTF
D gene: TRBD1; J gene: TRBJ2-1; CDR3 length: 16; V gene: TRBV5-1; clone size: few; CDR3 DNA: TGCGCCAGCAGCATAAAACAGGGGGGCCCCTACAATGAGCAGTTCTTC; CDR3 protein: CASSIKQGGPYNEQFF
D gene: NA; J gene: TRBJ1-5; CDR3 length: 17; V gene: TRBV7-8; clone size: NA; CDR3 DNA: TGTGCCACCTCACGGCCTATTGGCACGAGGAGCAATCAGCCCCAGCATTTT; CDR3 protein: CATSRPIGTRSNQPQHF
D gene: TRBD2; J gene: TRBJ2-1; CDR3 length: 17; V gene: TRBV7-8; clone size: NA; CDR3 DNA: TGTGCCAGCAGCGCAAGGACTTTTAGCGGGAGCGGGAATGAGCAGTTCTTC; CDR3 protein: CASSARTFSGSGNEQFF
D gene: NA; J gene: TRBJ2-5; CDR3 length: 16; V gene: TRBV6-5; clone size: NA; CDR3 DNA: TGTGCCAGCAGTTACTGGTCAGCGGTAGGCCGGGAGACCCAGTACTTC; CDR3 protein: CASSYWSAVGRETQYF
D gene: NA; J gene: TRBJ2-5; CDR3 length: 13; V gene: TRBV20-1; clone size: few; CDR3 DNA: TGCAGTGCTAGACAGGGGCAGGTGGAGACCCAGTACTTC; CDR3 protein: CSARQGQVETQYF
D gene: NA; J gene: TRBJ2-7; CDR3 length: 10; V gene: TRBV6-2/TRBV6-3; clone size: NA; CDR3 DNA: TGTGCCAGCGCCTCCTACGAGCAGTACTTC; CDR3 protein: CASASYEQYF
D gene: TRBD2; J gene: TRBJ2-3; CDR3 length: 21; V gene: TRBV24-1; clone size: NA; CDR3 DNA: TGTGCCACCAGTGATCCTGTTAGGTGGCTAGCGGGGGAAACTAGCACAGATACGCAGTATTTT; CDR3 protein: CATSDPVRWLAGETSTDTQYF
D gene: TRBD1; J gene: TRBJ1-1; CDR3 length: 12; V gene: TRBV20-1; clone size: NA; CDR3 DNA: TGCAGTGCCCGGACAGGGACCACTGAAGCTTTCTTT; CDR3 protein: CSARTGTTEAFF
D gene: NA; J gene: TRBJ1-2; CDR3 length: 13; V gene: TRBV7-2; clone size: few; CDR3 DNA: TGTGCCAGCAGCGAGGCAGGCAACTATGGCTACACCTTC; CDR3 protein: CASSEAGNYGYTF
D gene: NA; J gene: TRBJ1-5; CDR3 length: 14; V gene: TRBV12-3/TRBV12-4; clone size: NA; CDR3 DNA: TGTGCCAGCAGGCCGACAAATAGGGACCAGCCCCAGCATTTT; CDR3 protein: CASRPTNRDQPQHF
D gene: TRBD2; J gene: TRBJ2-3; CDR3 length: 13; V gene: TRBV6-2/TRBV6-3; clone size: few; CDR3 DNA: TGTGCCAGCAGTGCGCACTCGGGAGGGGCGCAGTATTTT; CDR3 protein: CASSAHSGGAQYF
D gene: NA; J gene: TRBJ2-3; CDR3 length: 16; V gene: TRBV3-1; clone size: NA; CDR3 DNA: TGTGCCAGCAGCCGAGAAACCGGGACTTACACAGATACGCAGTATTTT; CDR3 protein: CASSRETGTYTDTQYF
D gene: NA; J gene: TRBJ2-6; CDR3 length: 17; V gene: TRBV7-2; clone size: few; CDR3 DNA: TGTGCCAGCAGCACTAGGACCAGGGTTTCTGGGGCCAACGTCCTGACTTTC; CDR3 protein: CASSTRTRVSGANVLTF
D gene: TRBD2; J gene: TRBJ2-1; CDR3 length: 15; V gene: TRBV20-1; clone size: NA; CDR3 DNA: TGCAGTGCTAGACTAGCGGGGATTAGGGACAATGAGCAGTTCTTC; CDR3 protein: CSARLAGIRDNEQFF
D gene: NA; J gene: TRBJ1-2; CDR3 length: 12; V gene: TRBV29-1; clone size: NA; CDR3 DNA: TGCAGCGTTGAAGAAAAGGCCGGAGGCTACACCTTC; CDR3 protein: CSVEEKAGGYTF
D gene: TRBD1; J gene: TRBJ2-1; CDR3 length: 15; V gene: TRBV20-1; clone size: NA; CDR3 DNA: TGCAGTGCTAGCTCCCAGACAGGGGCTGAGGGTGAGCAGTTCTTC; CDR3 protein: CSASSQTGAEGEQFF
D gene: TRBD2; J gene: TRBJ2-5; CDR3 length: 16; V gene: TRBV2; clone size: NA; CDR3 DNA: TGTGCCAGCAGTGTAGGACTAGCGGGACCCCAAGAGACCCAGTACTTC; CDR3 protein: CASSVGLAGPQETQYF
D gene: TRBD2; J gene: TRBJ2-7; CDR3 length: 15; V gene: TRBV20-1; clone size: NA; CDR3 DNA: TGCAGTGCTCTTCCTCGGACTAGCGGGACCTACGAGCAGTACTTC; CDR3 protein: CSALPRTSGTYEQYF